Each of the 2 T cell receptor beta chains below was sequenced from the same sample in a study of T cell responses to AZD1222 COVID-19 vaccine. Libraries were prepared by immunoSEQ multiplex PCR; TCRdb keeps only in-frame clonotypes and omits some of them. The sample lists under 95,000 clones, about 83% seen once, with roughly 10% in the top ten. Specimen: peripheral blood, collected 28 days after the second AZD1222 dose. Receptors originate from an adult who received the AZD1222 COVID-19 vaccine.

The chain is built from TRBV20-1 and TRBJ1-5; D gene unclear. Germline values: CDR1 DFQATT, CDR2 SNEGSKA (reference sequence). The CDR3 contains 13 residues. The germline V and J ends were trimmed by 3 bases and 4 bases, with 10 bases remaining between them. The CDR3 coding sequence is TGCAGTGCTAGTGGAAGGGCTAATCAGCCCCAGCATTTT. Its protein is CSASGRANQPQHF.

This chain uses TRBV27 with TRBJ2-2, with D perhaps TRBD2 (6 bases). Germline CDR1 is MNHEY and CDR2 is SMNVEV (reference sequence). V was pared by 2 bases and J by 4 bases, with 11 bases between. The CDR3 is 15 residues long. This CDR3 reads CASSLVWGGTGELFF. Written as DNA, the CDR3 is TGTGCCAGCAGTTTAGTCTGGGGAGGCACCGGGGAGCTGTTTTTT.